Listed below are T cell receptor beta chains from one sample, sequenced in a study of blood T cell repertoires in COVID-19. Using immunoSEQ multiplex PCR, the repertoire was profiled, and TCRdb retains in-frame clones only, with some absent. The sample shows about 73,000 clones, around 83% of them seen only once. Sequencing input: peripheral blood. These receptors were taken from a woman aged 60-75 years with acute or convalescent COVID-19. Each CDR3 is given with its conserved first and last residue. Fields, in order: J gene, clone size, V gene, CDR3 protein. Some rows mark clone size as missing; the rest say once, few, many or name a class of expanded clone.

J: TRBJ2-5
size: NA
V: TRBV5-4
CDR3: CASSVGLQETQYF

J: TRBJ2-3
size: NA
V: TRBV7-9
CDR3: CASSFEGGTDTQYF

J: TRBJ1-4
size: NA
V: TRBV5-5
CDR3: CASSVRGLQEKLFF

J: TRBJ1-2
size: few
V: TRBV19
CDR3: CASSSGQGRNYGYTF

J: TRBJ1-5
size: once
V: TRBV19
CDR3: CASKVNRVSNQPQHF

J: TRBJ1-6
size: NA
V: TRBV12-3/TRBV12-4
CDR3: CASSYRDPPLHF

J: TRBJ2-2
size: NA
V: TRBV6-5
CDR3: CASSGTGGRTGELFF

J: TRBJ1-4
size: NA
V: TRBV13
CDR3: CASSRGSIGEKLFF

J: TRBJ2-7
size: NA
V: TRBV7-9
CDR3: CASSPRTETYEQYF

J: TRBJ2-2
size: NA
V: TRBV27
CDR3: CASSLFGRANTGELFF

J: TRBJ1-2
size: NA
V: TRBV5-1
CDR3: CASSLVENYGYTF

J: TRBJ2-4
size: NA
V: TRBV21-1
CDR3: CASSLLGTGEYSLAKNIQYF

J: TRBJ2-2
size: NA
V: TRBV5-4
CDR3: CASSPYTGELFF

J: TRBJ1-1
size: NA
V: TRBV7-2
CDR3: CASSFSSAGTGEAFF

J: TRBJ1-6
size: NA
V: TRBV9
CDR3: CASSLSGTESPLHF

J: TRBJ1-1
size: NA
V: TRBV5-1
CDR3: CASARGDLAEAFF

J: TRBJ2-1
size: NA
V: TRBV5-1
CDR3: CASSSRTGLAGNEQFF

J: TRBJ2-4
size: once
V: TRBV3-1/TRBV3-2
CDR3: CASSQDLGGAGSNIQYF

J: TRBJ1-1
size: few
V: TRBV24-1
CDR3: CATSEGTGGQTEAFF

J: TRBJ2-1
size: NA
V: TRBV5-1
CDR3: CASSLAGQGSYNEQFF

J: TRBJ1-1
size: NA
V: TRBV5-1
CDR3: CASSTGTGFSNTEAFF

J: TRBJ1-2
size: NA
V: TRBV5-6
CDR3: CASSWADGQGDGYTF

J: TRBJ1-1
size: NA
V: TRBV5-1
CDR3: CASTPQVLTALNTEAFF

J: TRBJ1-1
size: NA
V: TRBV2
CDR3: CASSEADSRRRTTGKTEAFF

J: TRBJ2-5
size: few
V: TRBV9
CDR3: CASSQEGDYRETQYF

J: TRBJ1-1
size: NA
V: TRBV12-3/TRBV12-4
CDR3: CASSFGERTEAFF

J: TRBJ1-1
size: NA
V: TRBV4-1
CDR3: CASSPRKGGESLAFF

J: TRBJ1-6
size: NA
V: TRBV27
CDR3: CASSFSRDNSPLHF

J: TRBJ1-2
size: NA
V: TRBV27
CDR3: CASSSAGRAGYTF

J: TRBJ2-7
size: NA
V: TRBV7-2
CDR3: CASSPTQGSYEQYF

J: TRBJ1-6
size: NA
V: TRBV9
CDR3: CASSVGGQGASPLHF

J: TRBJ2-7
size: NA
V: TRBV11-2
CDR3: CASAGMSSYEQYF

J: TRBJ2-5
size: NA
V: TRBV11-2
CDR3: CASSFSGGHQETQYF

J: TRBJ1-2
size: NA
V: TRBV19
CDR3: CASSRTGTGGRGYGYTF

J: TRBJ1-1
size: once
V: TRBV6-5
CDR3: CASSPRTGDAFF

J: TRBJ2-1
size: NA
V: TRBV7-3
CDR3: CASSLKGATPYNEQFF

J: TRBJ1-2
size: few
V: TRBV10-3
CDR3: CAISIGQADYGYTF

J: TRBJ1-6
size: NA
V: TRBV3-1/TRBV3-2
CDR3: CASSPNDRVNSPLHF

J: TRBJ2-7
size: NA
V: TRBV21-1
CDR3: CASSKRTAGDSYEQYF

J: TRBJ1-6
size: NA
V: TRBV6-4
CDR3: CAPGPYNSPLHF

J: TRBJ2-4
size: NA
V: TRBV5-1
CDR3: CASSLGLAGGNIQYF

J: TRBJ1-2
size: NA
V: TRBV5-1
CDR3: CASSAGTVYGYTF

J: TRBJ1-3
size: NA
V: TRBV9
CDR3: CASSVAHTSGNTIYF

J: TRBJ1-1
size: few
V: TRBV5-1
CDR3: CASSSTGKNTEAFF

J: TRBJ2-3
size: NA
V: TRBV3-1/TRBV3-2
CDR3: CASSHGLAVDTQYF

J: TRBJ1-6
size: NA
V: TRBV7-3
CDR3: CASSPLQGGNSPLHF

J: TRBJ1-4
size: NA
V: TRBV5-1
CDR3: CASGMDSYNEKLFF

J: TRBJ2-3
size: NA
V: TRBV3-1/TRBV3-2
CDR3: CASSLAGGPDTQYF

J: TRBJ2-3
size: once
V: TRBV18
CDR3: CASSATRGTDTQYF

J: TRBJ1-1
size: NA
V: TRBV4-1
CDR3: CASSYDWTAHGAEAFF

J: TRBJ2-3
size: NA
V: TRBV7-8
CDR3: CASSLALAGGRPSTDTQYF

J: TRBJ2-1
size: NA
V: TRBV24-1
CDR3: CATSAEYNEQFF

J: TRBJ2-7
size: NA
V: TRBV7-9
CDR3: CASSLGLAGSSYEQYF

J: TRBJ1-1
size: once
V: TRBV6-6
CDR3: CASSSRDRETIEAFF